This TCR beta chain was retrieved from a study of blood T cell repertoires in COVID-19. The CDR3 loop spans 11 amino acids. The ends were cut back, 6 bases at V and 11 bases at J, with 14 bases in the middle. The germline gives CDR1 DFQATT, CDR2 SNEGSKA (reference sequence). Study processing details: Estimated nucleated cell counts came from reference gene primer amplification. Measured with immunoSEQ multiplex PCR; TCRdb has only the in-frame clones, and not every one. V and J calls and clone size are copied from that table; D and trimming were computed from the DNA. The sample lists a few hundred thousand clones; approximately 80% were seen once.

The source is a woman between 40 and 50 years old who had recovered from COVID-19. The sample was peripheral blood. This chain links TRBV20-1 with TRBJ2-1; no definite D call. As DNA, the CDR3 is TGCAGTGCCTTTTTTCACTATCAGCAGTTCTTC. This encodes CSAFFHYQQFF.